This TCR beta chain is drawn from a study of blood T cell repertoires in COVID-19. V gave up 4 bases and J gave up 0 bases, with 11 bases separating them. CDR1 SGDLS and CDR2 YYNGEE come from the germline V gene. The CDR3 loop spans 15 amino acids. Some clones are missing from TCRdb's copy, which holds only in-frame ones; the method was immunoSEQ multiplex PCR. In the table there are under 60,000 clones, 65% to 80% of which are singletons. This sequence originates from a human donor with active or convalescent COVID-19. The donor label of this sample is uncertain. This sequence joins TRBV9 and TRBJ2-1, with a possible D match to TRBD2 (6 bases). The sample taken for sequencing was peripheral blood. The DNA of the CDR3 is TGTGCCAGCAGCCCTGGGCGGGGCTCCTACAATGAGCAGTTCTTC. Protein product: CASSPGRGSYNEQFF. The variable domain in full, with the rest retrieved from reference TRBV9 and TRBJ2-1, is DSGVTQTPKHLITATGQRVTLRCSPRSGDLSVYWYQQSLDQGLQFLIQYYNGEERAKGNILERFSAQQFPDLHSELNLSSLELGDSALYFCASSPGRGSYNEQFFGPGTRLTVL.